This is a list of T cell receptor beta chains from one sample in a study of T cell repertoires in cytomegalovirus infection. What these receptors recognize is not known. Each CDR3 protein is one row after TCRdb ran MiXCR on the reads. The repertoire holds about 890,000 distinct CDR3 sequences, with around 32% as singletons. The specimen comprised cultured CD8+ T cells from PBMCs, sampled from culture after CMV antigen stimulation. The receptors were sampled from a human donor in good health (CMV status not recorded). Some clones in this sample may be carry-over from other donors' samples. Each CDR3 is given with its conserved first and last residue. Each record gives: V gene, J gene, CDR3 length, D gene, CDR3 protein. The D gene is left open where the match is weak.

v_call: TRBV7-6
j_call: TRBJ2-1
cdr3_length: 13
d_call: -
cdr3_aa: CASSLASGYEQFF

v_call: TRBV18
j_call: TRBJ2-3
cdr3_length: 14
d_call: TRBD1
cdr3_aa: CASSTGQATDTQYF

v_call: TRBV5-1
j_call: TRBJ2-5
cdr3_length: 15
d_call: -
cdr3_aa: CASSSDLGGYETQYF

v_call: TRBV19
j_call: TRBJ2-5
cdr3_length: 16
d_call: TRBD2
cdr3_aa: CASSIGAGALQETQYF

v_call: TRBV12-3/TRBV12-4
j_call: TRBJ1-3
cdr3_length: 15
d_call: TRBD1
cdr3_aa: CASNIRDRPGNTIYF

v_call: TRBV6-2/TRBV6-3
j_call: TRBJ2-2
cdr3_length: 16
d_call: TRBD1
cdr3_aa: CASSPRTGKDSGELFF

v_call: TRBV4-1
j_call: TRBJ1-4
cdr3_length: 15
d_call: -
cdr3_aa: CASSQRPDSNEKLFF

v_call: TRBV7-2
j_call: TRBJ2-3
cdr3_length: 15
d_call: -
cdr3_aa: CASSHGSLGSHTQYF

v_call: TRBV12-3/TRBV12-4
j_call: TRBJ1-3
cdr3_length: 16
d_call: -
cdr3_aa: CASSFGTSSSGNTIYF

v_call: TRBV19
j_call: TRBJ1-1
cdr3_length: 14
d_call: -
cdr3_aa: CASTDWELNTEAFF

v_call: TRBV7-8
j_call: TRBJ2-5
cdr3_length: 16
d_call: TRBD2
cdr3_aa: CASSPLSGGAPETQYF